What follows is one TCR beta chain and its context. The antigen remains unidentified. V dropped 5 bases and J dropped 1 base, with 8 bases sitting between them. The length of the CDR3 is 13 residues. Germline V gene sequence: CDR1 MNHEY, CDR2 SVGAGI. This specimen comes from a study of radiotherapy plus CTLA-4 blockade in lung cancer. This table comes from immunoSEQ multiplex PCR, and its TCRdb copy is limited to in-frame clones, with some not included. The sample gives 80,000 to 100,000 clones, about 90% of which show up once; 4.5% to 6% is in the top ten. General study findings and limits: Blood-borne expansion of tumor-derived TCR clones followed radiotherapy plus ipilimumab. Interferon-beta and early blood T cell clone dynamics reportedly predicted response best.

This sequence originates from a human donor with non-small cell lung cancer that progressed on radiotherapy plus ipilimumab. The genes are TRBV6-5 and TRBJ1-1; tentative D call: TRBD1 (5 bases). The source material was peripheral blood, sampled from a patient treated with radiotherapy plus ipilimumab. In nucleotides, the CDR3 is TGTGCCAGCAGTGGGGGACGGAACACTGAAGCTTTCTTT. Amino acid sequence: CASSGGRNTEAFF.